This is a list of T cell receptor beta chains from one sample in a study of blood T cell repertoires in COVID-19. Method: immunoSEQ multiplex PCR; TCRdb's copy keeps in-frame clones and lacks some. Of some 350,000 clones listed, roughly 86% are singletons. The specimen sequenced was peripheral blood. The receptors were gathered from a human donor in a cohort sampled during active COVID-19. The CDR3 runs from the conserved cysteine through the conserved F or W. The D gene is left open where the match is weak. Some rows mark clone size as missing; the rest say once, few, many or name a class of expanded clone.

>TRBV20-1|-|-|TRBJ1-3
CSAPSANTIYF
TGCAGTGCTCCCAGCGCGAACACCATATATTTT
>TRBV3-1/TRBV3-2|-|-|TRBJ2-7
CASSQDIAGGAGATYEQYF
TGTGCCAGCAGCCAAGATATCGCTGGGGGCGCAGGGGCCACCTACGAGCAGTACTTC
>TRBV5-4|TRBD1|-|TRBJ1-4
CASSLGTGGSEKLFF
TGTGCCAGCAGCTTGGGGACAGGGGGCTCGGAAAAACTGTTTTTT
>TRBV11-3|TRBD2|-|TRBJ2-7
CASSSRGRDEQYF
TGTGCCAGCAGCTCCCGGGGGAGGGACGAGCAGTACTTC
>TRBV5-1|-|-|TRBJ2-7
CASSLAAGWYEQYF
TGCGCCAGCAGCCTGGCGGCAGGTTGGTACGAGCAGTACTTC
>TRBV28|-|-|TRBJ1-6
CASTPGALDHSPLHF
TGTGCCAGCACCCCTGGGGCTCTTGACCATTCACCCCTCCACTTT
>TRBV28|-|-|TRBJ1-5
CASSFLWGGQPQHF
TGTGCCAGCAGTTTCCTCTGGGGGGGACAGCCCCAGCATTTT
>TRBV25-1|-|few|TRBJ2-7
CASSDGTYEQYF
TGTGCCAGCAGTGACGGTACCTACGAGCAGTACTTC
>TRBV19|TRBD1|few|TRBJ1-2
CASSPRDSYGYTF
TGTGCCAGTAGTCCCCGGGACAGCTATGGCTACACCTTC
>TRBV7-2|-|-|TRBJ2-6
CASSLGGAGANVLTF
TGTGCCAGCAGCTTAGGGGGCGCGGGGGCCAACGTCCTGACTTTC
>TRBV18|TRBD1|-|TRBJ1-6
CASSGTGVGNSPLHF
TGTGCCAGCTCCGGGACAGGGGTCGGGAATTCACCCCTCCACTTT
>TRBV2|TRBD1|-|TRBJ2-3
CASSRRQGYTDTQYF
TGTGCCAGCAGTAGGCGACAGGGATACACAGATACGCAGTATTTT
>TRBV24-1|TRBD1|-|TRBJ2-1
CATSDRGDRLYNEQFF
TGTGCCACCAGTGATAGAGGGGACAGACTCTACAATGAGCAGTTCTTC
>TRBV3-1/TRBV3-2|-|-|TRBJ2-3
CASSQVPQADTQYF
TGTGCCAGCAGCCAAGTACCTCAGGCCGATACGCAGTATTTT
>TRBV10-3|TRBD1|-|TRBJ2-7
CAIGTTGLDEQYF
TGTGCCATCGGTACGACAGGGTTGGACGAGCAGTACTTC